This T cell receptor (beta chain) was retrieved from a study of T-cell reconstitution after alpha-beta-depleted transplantation in children. Researchers prepared the TCRbeta library using unique molecular identifiers, the study reports. TCRdb recomputed calls from the PCR reads with MiXCR, one row per CDR3 protein. The table has some 350,000 distinct CDR3 sequences, 10% seen once; the top ten hold 2% to 2.5%. The CDR3 is 16 amino acids. Germline V gives CDR1 SGHAT, CDR2 FQNNGV. V was clipped by 8 bases and J by 4 bases; unmatched bases: 13. Source: PBMCs from the stem cell graft donor, taken from the stem cell graft. This sequence joins TRBV11-2 and TRBJ2-3; 9 bases line up with TRBD2. This sequence originates from a human donor who donated a stem cell graft to a child with acute lymphoblastic leukemia. The CDR3 protein is CASCSSGTLNADTQYF. CDR3 nucleotide sequence: TGTGCCAGCTGCTCTAGCGGGACCCTCAACGCAGATACGCAGTATTTT.